The rows below give T cell receptor beta chains drawn from one sample of a study of T cell repertoires in cytomegalovirus infection. TCRdb analysed the reads with MiXCR anew, one entry per CDR3 protein. The data hold approximately 910,000 distinct CDR3 sequences, with approximately 30% observed a single time. These TCRs are of unknown antigen specificity. The material sequenced was cultured CD8+ T cells from PBMCs, taken from culture after CMV antigen stimulation. The source is a human donor in good health (CMV status not recorded). Some clones in this sample may be carry-over from other donors' samples. Each CDR3 is given without its conserved first and last residue. Fields, in order: CDR3 protein, J gene, V gene.

ASSLTETGNNAGELF TRBJ2-2 TRBV7-3
ASSSSARAGGYQETQY TRBJ2-5 TRBV12-3/TRBV12-4
ASSSRLLYGYT TRBJ1-2 TRBV5-6
ASRESTGGQYNEQF TRBJ2-1 TRBV12-3/TRBV12-4
ASSYGAASTGELF TRBJ2-2 TRBV6-8
ASSLRDRTTGNTIY TRBJ1-3 TRBV7-6
ASSLKYGYT TRBJ1-2 TRBV28
ASSQTSGADTDTQY TRBJ2-3 TRBV27
ASSRGGRWTEAF TRBJ1-1 TRBV27
ASSIQGQGIYEQY TRBJ2-7 TRBV4-1
ASGFMLSGSTTGELF TRBJ2-2 TRBV12-5
ASSRDLKEPGNTIY TRBJ1-3 TRBV27
ASSTQGTGKEAF TRBJ1-1 TRBV7-3
SARTGDLETQY TRBJ2-5 TRBV20-1
ASSLTRDRVFADTQY TRBJ2-3 TRBV12-3/TRBV12-4
ASRSTRDGGNTIY TRBJ1-3 TRBV4-3
ASSPQLSSGNTIY TRBJ1-3 TRBV12-3/TRBV12-4
ASMRGRGGDTQY TRBJ2-3 TRBV7-8
ASSWRDVSYEQY TRBJ2-7 TRBV5-6
ASRPAGGYEQY TRBJ2-7 TRBV5-1
ASSQTGGHYGYT TRBJ1-2 TRBV6-5
AILIAGGYTGELF TRBJ2-2 TRBV2
ASSLGPYVYTEAF TRBJ1-1 TRBV28
ASSEVGANEQY TRBJ2-7 TRBV10-1
ASSYSNFRPNTGELF TRBJ2-2 TRBV6-2/TRBV6-3
ASPSPGQGASGELF TRBJ2-2 TRBV6-1
ASTSSLGGFALH TRBJ1-6 TRBV12-3/TRBV12-4
ASSTGVREALYSNQPQH TRBJ1-5 TRBV2
ATSDLRVDTQY TRBJ2-3 TRBV24-1
ASSSSESYNEQF TRBJ2-1 TRBV11-2
ASSSRQGRWPEAF TRBJ1-1 TRBV19
ASSSTAGGFTQY TRBJ2-3 TRBV7-6
ASSLTDGQGDTQY TRBJ2-3 TRBV5-8
ASSRVGNTEAF TRBJ1-1 TRBV12-3/TRBV12-4
ASSLLAGGDTQY TRBJ2-3 TRBV11-2
ASSYSNRDWSYNEQF TRBJ2-1 TRBV6-2/TRBV6-3
ASGFYRGTGEKLF TRBJ1-4 TRBV12-5
ASSEPSGGAPDTQY TRBJ2-3 TRBV7-6
ATNGYPGAEPNQPQH TRBJ1-5 TRBV15
ASSLTGSRSFGTEAF TRBJ1-1 TRBV7-6
ASSQVVQGAGAGDTQY TRBJ2-3 TRBV4-2
SADTSGGLTGELF TRBJ2-2 TRBV29-1
ASSFRTGIYNEQF TRBJ2-1 TRBV7-9
ASSTLQADNEKLF TRBJ1-4 TRBV19
ASSRGPHLF TRBJ2-1 TRBV7-9
ASSLARAVTNYGYT TRBJ1-2 TRBV7-8
ASSLLGGPNYGYT TRBJ1-2 TRBV28
ASSIGIGTEAF TRBJ1-1 TRBV19
ASSSPSQGINTGELF TRBJ2-2 TRBV7-6
ASSLGEGQPQH TRBJ1-5 TRBV7-2
ASSQEGRLETQY TRBJ2-5 TRBV3-1